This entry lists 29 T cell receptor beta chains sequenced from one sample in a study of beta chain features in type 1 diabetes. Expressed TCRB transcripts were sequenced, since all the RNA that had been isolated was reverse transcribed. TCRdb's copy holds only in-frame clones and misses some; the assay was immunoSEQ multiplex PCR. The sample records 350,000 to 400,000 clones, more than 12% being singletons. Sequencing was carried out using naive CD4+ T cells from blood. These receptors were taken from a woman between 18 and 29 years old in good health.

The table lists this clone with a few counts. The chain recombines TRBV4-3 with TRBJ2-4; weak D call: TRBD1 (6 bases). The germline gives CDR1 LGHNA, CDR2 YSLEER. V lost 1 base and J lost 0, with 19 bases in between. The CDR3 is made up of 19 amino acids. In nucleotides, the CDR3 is TGCGCCAGCAGCCAAGCTCCTGGGGAAACAGGGCTAGCCAAAAACATTCAGTACTTC. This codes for CASSQAPGETGLAKNIQYF.

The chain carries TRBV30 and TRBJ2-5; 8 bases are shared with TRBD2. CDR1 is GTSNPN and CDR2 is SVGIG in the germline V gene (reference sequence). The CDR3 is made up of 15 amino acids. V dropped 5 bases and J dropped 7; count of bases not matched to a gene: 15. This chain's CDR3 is CAWWVRGAPGGTQYF. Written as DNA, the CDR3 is TGTGCCTGGTGGGTGCGGGGGGCCCCCGGGGGGACCCAGTACTTC.

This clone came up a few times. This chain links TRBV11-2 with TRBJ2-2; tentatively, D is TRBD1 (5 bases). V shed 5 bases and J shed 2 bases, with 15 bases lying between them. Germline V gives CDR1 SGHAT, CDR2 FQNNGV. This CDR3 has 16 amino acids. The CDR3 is CASSPWTPKNTGELFF. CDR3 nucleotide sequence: TGTGCCAGCAGCCCCTGGACACCTAAAAACACCGGGGAGCTGTTTTTT.

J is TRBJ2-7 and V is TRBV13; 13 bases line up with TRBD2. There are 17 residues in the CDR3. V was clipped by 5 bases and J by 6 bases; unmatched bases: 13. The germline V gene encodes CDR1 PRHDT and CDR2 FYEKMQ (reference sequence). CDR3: CASSTDRPTSGRREQYF. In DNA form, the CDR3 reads TGTGCCAGCAGCACAGACAGACCGACTAGCGGGAGGCGCGAGCAGTACTTC.

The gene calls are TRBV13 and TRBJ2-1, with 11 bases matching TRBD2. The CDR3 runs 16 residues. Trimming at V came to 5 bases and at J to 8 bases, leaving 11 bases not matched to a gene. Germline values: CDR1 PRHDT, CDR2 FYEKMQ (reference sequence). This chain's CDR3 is CASSLSPTSGTHEQFF. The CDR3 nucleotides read TGTGCCAGCAGCCTAAGCCCGACTAGCGGGACCCATGAGCAGTTCTTC. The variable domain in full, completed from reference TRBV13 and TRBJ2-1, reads AAGVIQSPRHLIKEKRETATLKCYPIPRHDTVYWYQQGPGQDPQFLISFYEKMQSDKGSIPDRFSAQQFSDYHSELNMSSLELGDSALYFCASSLSPTSGTHEQFFGPGTRLTVL.

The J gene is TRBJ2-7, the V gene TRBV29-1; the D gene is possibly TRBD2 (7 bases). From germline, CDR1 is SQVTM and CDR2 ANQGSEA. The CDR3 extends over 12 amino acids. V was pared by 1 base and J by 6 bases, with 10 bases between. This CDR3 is CSVEAGEGEQYF. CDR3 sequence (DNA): TGCAGCGTTGAAGCAGGGGAGGGCGAGCAGTACTTC.

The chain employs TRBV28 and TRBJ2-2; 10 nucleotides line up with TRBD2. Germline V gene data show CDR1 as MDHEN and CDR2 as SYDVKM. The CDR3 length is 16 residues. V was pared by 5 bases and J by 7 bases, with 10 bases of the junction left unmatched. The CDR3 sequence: CASSRQSGRAFGELFF. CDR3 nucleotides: TGTGCCAGCAGTCGGCAAAGCGGGAGGGCCTTCGGGGAGCTGTTTTTT.

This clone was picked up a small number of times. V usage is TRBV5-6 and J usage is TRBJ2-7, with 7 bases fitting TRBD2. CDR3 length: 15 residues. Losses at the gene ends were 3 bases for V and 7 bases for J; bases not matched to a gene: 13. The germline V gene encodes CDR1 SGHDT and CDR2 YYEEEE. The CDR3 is CASSSFGGSRGEQYF. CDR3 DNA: TGTGCCAGCAGCTCCTTTGGCGGGAGTCGGGGTGAGCAGTACTTC.

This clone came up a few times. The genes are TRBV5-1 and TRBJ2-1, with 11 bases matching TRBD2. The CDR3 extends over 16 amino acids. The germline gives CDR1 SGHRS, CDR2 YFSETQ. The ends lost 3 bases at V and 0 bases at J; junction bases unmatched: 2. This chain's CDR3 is CASSSTSGSSYNEQFF. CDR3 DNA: TGCGCCAGCAGCTCCACTAGCGGGAGCTCCTACAATGAGCAGTTCTTC.

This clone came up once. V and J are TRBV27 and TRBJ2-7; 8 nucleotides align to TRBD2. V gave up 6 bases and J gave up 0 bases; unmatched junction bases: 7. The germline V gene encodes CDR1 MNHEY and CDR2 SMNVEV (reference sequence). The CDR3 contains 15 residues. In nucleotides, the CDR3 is TGTGCCAGCAGGGGGGTAGCGGGATTCTCCTACGAGCAGTACTTC. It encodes CASRGVAGFSYEQYF.

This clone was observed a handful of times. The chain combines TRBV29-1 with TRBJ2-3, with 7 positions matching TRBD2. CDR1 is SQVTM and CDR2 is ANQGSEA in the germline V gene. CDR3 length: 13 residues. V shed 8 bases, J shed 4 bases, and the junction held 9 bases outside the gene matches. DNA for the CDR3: TGCAGCCTGTGGGAGGGCGGGGCAGATACGCAGTATTTT. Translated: CSLWEGGADTQYF.

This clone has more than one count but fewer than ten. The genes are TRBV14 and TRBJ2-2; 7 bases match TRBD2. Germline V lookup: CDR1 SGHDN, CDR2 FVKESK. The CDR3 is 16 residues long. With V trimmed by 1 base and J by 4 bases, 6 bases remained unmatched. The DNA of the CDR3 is TGTGCCAGCAGCCAAGGAGTCCTAGCGGCCACCGGGGAGCTGTTTTTT. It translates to CASSQGVLAATGELFF.

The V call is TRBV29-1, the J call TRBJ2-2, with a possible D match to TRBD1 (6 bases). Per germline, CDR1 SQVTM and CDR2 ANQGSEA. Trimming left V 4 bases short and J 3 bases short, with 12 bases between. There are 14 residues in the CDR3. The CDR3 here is CSVVGQPYTGELFF. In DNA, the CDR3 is TGCAGCGTTGTTGGACAGCCTTACACCGGGGAGCTGTTTTTT.

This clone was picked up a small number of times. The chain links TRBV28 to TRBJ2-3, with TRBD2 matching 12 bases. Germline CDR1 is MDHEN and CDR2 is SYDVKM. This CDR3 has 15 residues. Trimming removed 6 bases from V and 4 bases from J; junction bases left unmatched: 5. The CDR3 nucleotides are TGTGCCAGCAGGCTAGCGGGAGGGCCCGCAGATACGCAGTATTTT. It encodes CASRLAGGPADTQYF.

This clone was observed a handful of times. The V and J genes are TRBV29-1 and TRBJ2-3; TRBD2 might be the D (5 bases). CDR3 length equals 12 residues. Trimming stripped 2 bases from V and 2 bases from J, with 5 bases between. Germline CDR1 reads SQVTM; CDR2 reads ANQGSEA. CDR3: CSVERDTDTQYF. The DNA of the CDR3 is TGCAGCGTTGAACGGGACACAGATACGCAGTATTTT.

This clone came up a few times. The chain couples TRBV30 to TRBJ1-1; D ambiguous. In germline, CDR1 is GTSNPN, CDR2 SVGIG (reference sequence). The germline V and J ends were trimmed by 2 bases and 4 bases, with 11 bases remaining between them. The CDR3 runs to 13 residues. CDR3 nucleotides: TGTGCCTGGAGTCTAATCGGTACCACTGAAGCTTTCTTT. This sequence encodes CAWSLIGTTEAFF.

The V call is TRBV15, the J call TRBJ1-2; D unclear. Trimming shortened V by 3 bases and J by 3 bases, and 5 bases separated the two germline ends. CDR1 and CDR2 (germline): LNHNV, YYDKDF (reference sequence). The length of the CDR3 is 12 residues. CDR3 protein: CATSSRYYGYTF. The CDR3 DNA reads TGTGCCACCAGCAGCAGGTACTATGGCTACACCTTC.

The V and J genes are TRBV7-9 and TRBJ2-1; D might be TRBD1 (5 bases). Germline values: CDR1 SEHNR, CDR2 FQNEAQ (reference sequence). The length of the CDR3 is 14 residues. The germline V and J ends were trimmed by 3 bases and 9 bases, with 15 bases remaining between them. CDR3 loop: CASSLIPGAAEQFF. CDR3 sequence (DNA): TGTGCCAGCAGCTTGATACCTGGGGCGGCTGAGCAGTTCTTC.

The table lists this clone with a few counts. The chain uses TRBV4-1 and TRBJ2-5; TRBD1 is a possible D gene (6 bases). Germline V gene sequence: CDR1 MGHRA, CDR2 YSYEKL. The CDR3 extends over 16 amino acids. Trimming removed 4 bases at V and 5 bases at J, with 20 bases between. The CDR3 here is CASSLPSRGSGETQYF. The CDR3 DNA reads TGCGCCAGCAGCCTACCATCCAGGGGCTCAGGGGAGACCCAGTACTTC.

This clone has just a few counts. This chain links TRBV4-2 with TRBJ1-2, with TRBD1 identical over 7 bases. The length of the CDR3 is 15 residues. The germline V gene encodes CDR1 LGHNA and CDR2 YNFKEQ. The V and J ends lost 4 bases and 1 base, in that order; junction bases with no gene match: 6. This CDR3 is CASSPRQGGNYGYTF. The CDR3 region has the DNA TGTGCCAGCAGCCCACGACAGGGTGGTAACTATGGCTACACCTTC.

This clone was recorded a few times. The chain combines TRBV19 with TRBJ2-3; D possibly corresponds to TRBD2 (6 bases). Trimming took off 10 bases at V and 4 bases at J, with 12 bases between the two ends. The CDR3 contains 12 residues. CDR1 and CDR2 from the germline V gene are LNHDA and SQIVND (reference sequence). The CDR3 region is CATAQRADTQYF. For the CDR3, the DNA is TGTGCCACCGCCCAGCGGGCAGATACGCAGTATTTT. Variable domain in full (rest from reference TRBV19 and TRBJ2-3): DGGITQSPKYLFRKEGQNVTLSCEQNLNHDAMYWYRQDPGQGLRLIYYSQIVNDFQKGDIAEGYSVSREKKESFPLTVTSAQKNPTAFYLCATAQRADTQYFGPGTRLTVL.

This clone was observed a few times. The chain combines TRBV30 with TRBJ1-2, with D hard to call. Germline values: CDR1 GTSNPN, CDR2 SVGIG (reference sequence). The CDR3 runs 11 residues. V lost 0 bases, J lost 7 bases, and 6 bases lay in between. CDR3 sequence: CAWSVLSGYTF. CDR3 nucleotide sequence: TGTGCCTGGAGTGTACTTTCTGGCTACACCTTC.

CDR3: CASSPTGIQETQYF. The CDR3 DNA reads as TGTGCCAGCAGCCCCACAGGGATCCAAGAGACCCAGTACTTC. The gene calls are TRBV7-2 and TRBJ2-5; weak D call: TRBD1 (6 bases). The CDR3 spans 14 residues. Trimming cost V 5 bases and J 1 base, with 11 bases left between them. Germline assignment: CDR1 SGHTA and CDR2 FQGNSA.

CDR3: CASSLVYRDYEQYF. CDR3 DNA: TGTGCCAGCAGCTTAGTGTACAGGGATTACGAGCAGTACTTC. V usage is TRBV11-2 and J usage is TRBJ2-7, with D perhaps matching TRBD1 (6 bases). Trimming removed 1 base from V and 4 bases from J, with 11 bases in between. The CDR3 contains 14 residues. Germline CDR1 and CDR2: SGHAT and FQNNGV.

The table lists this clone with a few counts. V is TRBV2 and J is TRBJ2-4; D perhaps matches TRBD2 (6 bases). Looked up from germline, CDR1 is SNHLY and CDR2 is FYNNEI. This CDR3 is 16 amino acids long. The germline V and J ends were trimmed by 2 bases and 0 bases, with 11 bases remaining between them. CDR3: CASSETAGRAKNIQYF. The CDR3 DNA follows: TGTGCCAGCAGTGAAACGGCGGGAAGAGCCAAAAACATTCAGTACTTC.

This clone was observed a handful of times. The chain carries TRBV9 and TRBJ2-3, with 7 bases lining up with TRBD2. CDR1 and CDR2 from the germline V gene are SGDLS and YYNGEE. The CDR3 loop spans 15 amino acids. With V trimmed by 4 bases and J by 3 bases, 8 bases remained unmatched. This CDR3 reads CASSPRREGTDTQYF. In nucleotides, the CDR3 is TGTGCCAGCAGCCCCCGTAGGGAGGGAACAGATACGCAGTATTTT.

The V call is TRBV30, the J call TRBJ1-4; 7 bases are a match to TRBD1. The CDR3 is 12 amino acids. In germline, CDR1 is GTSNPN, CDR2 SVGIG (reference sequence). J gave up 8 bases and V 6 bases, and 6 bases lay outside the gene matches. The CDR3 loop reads CACTGVEEKLFF. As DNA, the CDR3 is TGTGCCTGTACAGGGGTGGAAGAAAAACTGTTTTTT.

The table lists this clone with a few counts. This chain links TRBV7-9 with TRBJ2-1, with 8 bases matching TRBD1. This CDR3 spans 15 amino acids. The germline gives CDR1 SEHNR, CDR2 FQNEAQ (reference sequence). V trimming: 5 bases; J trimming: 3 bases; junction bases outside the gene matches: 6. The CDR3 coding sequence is TGTGCCAGCAGCCCGAACGGACAGGGCTACAATGAGCAGTTCTTC. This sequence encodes CASSPNGQGYNEQFF. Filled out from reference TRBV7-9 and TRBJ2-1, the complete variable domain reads DTGVSQNPRHKITKRGQNVTFRCDPISEHNRLYWYRQTLGQGPEFLTYFQNEAQLEKSRLLSDRFSAERPKGSFSTLEIQRTEQGDSAMYLCASSPNGQGYNEQFFGPGTRLTVL.

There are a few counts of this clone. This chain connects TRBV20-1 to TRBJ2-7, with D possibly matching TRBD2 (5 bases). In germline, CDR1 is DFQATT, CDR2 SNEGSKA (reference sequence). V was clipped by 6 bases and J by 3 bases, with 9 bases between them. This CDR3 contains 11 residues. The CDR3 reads CSADEGYEQYF. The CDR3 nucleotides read TGCAGTGCGGACGAGGGCTACGAGCAGTACTTC.